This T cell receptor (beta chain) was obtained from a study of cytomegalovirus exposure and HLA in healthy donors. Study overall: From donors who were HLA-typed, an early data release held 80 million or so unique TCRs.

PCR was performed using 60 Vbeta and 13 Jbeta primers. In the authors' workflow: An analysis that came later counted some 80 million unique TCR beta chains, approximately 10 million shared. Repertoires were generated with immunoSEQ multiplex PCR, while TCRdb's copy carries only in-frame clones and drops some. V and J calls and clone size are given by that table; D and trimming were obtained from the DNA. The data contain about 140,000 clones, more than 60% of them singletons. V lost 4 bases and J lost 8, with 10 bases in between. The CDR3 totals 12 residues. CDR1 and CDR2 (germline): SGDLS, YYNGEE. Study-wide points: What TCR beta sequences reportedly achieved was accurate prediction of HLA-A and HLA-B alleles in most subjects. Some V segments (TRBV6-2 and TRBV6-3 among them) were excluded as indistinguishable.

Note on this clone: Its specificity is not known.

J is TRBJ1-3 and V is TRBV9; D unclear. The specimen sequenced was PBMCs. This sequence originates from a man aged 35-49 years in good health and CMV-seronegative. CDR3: CASSPSVDTIYF. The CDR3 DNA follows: TGTGCCAGCAGCCCCTCGGTGGACACCATATATTTT.